Described below is a single T cell receptor (beta chain) sequence and its context. As yet, its antigen is unknown. These data belong to a study of response to subunit inactivated influenza vaccine. V was pared by 3 bases and J by 4 bases, with 3 bases of the junction left unmatched. Per germline, CDR1 SGDLS and CDR2 YYNGEE. The CDR3 is made up of 16 amino acids. The study's findings and limits: Each seasonal influenza vaccination recruits few new T cells, the authors suggested.

TCRdb re-called the RT-PCR reads through MiXCR, storing one row per CDR3 protein. Altogether hundreds of thousands of distinct CDR3 sequences are present, about a sixth being singletons, with the ten largest covering approximately 10%. V and J are TRBV9 and TRBJ2-3, with TRBD2 matching over 15 bases. Sequencing used PBMCs from blood, obtained 11 to 12 days after vaccination. This TCR was recovered from a man aged 50 to 60 who received an inactivated influenza vaccine. CDR3 nucleotide sequence: TGTGCCAGCAGCGCCGGACTAGCGGGAGGGGCAGATACGCAGTATTTT. This translates into CASSAGLAGGADTQYF.